This entry describes one T cell receptor (beta chain). This entry is derived from a study of blood T cells in healthy people across ages. The germline gives CDR1 SEHNR, CDR2 FQNEAQ (reference sequence). J gave up 14 bases and V 9 bases, and 10 bases lay outside the gene matches. This CDR3 spans 13 amino acids. A second PCR, run for roughly 7 to 11 cycles, used a sample-barcoded 5' primer plus a J-beta primer mix. A single record per CDR3 protein comes from TCRdb applying MiXCR to the 5' RACE reads. The sample holds nearly 1 million distinct CDR3 sequences, roughly 51% seen once. Input material: blood. The clonotype was recovered from a woman aged 55-69 years in good health. The rearrangement joins TRBV7-9 to TRBJ2-3; 14 bases line up with TRBD2. The CDR3 nucleotides read TGTGCCAGTAGCAAGGGACTAGCGGGAGTCTCGTATTTT. It yields the protein CASSKGLAGVSYF.